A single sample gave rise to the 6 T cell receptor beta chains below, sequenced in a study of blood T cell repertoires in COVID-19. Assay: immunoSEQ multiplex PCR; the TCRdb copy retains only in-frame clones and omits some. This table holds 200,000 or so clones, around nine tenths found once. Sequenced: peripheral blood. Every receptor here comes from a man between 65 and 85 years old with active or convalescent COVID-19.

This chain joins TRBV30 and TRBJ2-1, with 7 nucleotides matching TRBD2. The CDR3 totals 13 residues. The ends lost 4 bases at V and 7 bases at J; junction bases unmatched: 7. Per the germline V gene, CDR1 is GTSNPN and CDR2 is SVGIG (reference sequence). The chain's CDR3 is CAWIPGGWNEQFF. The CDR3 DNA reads TGTGCCTGGATTCCGGGGGGTTGGAATGAGCAGTTCTTC.

CDR3 DNA sequence: TGTGCCAGCAGCTTAGGAACTAGCGGGAGGGGAGACAATGAGCAGTTCTTC. It encodes CASSLGTSGRGDNEQFF. The rearrangement joins TRBV11-2 to TRBJ2-1, with 13 positions matching TRBD2. This CDR3 has 17 residues. With 1 base clipped from V and 5 bases from J, the junction kept 5 bases outside the gene matches. Per germline, CDR1 SGHAT and CDR2 FQNNGV.

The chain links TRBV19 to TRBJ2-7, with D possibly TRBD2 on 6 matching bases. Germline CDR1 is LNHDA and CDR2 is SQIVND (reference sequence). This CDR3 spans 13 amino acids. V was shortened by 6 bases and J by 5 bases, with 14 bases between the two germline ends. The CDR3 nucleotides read TGTGCCAGTAGACCCCTCGGGGGACACGAGCAGTACTTC. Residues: CASRPLGGHEQYF.

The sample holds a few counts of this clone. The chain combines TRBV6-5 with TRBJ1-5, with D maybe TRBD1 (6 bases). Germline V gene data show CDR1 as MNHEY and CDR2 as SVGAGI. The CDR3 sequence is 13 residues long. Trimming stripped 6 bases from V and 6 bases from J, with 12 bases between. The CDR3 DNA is TGTGCCAGCAGCCAGGGGTTCGGTCAGCCCCAGCATTTT. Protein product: CASSQGFGQPQHF.

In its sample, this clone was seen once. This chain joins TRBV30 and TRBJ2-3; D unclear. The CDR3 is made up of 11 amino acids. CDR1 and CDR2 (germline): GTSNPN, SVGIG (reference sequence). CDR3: CVWQFTDTQYF. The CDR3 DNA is TGTGTTTGGCAATTTACAGATACGCAGTATTTT.

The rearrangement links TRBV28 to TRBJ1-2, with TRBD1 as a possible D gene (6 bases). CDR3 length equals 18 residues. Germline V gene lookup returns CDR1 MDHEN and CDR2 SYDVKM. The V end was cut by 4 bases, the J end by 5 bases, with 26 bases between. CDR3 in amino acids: CASSSTGPLDLLRYGYTF. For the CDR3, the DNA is TGTGCCAGCAGTTCCACAGGGCCTTTAGACCTTCTACGGTATGGCTACACCTTC.